The 29 T cell receptor beta chains given below trace back to one sample, sequenced in a study of blood T cell repertoires in COVID-19. Some clones are missing from TCRdb's copy, which holds only in-frame ones; the method was immunoSEQ multiplex PCR. The data hold fewer than 250,000 clones, with approximately 83% observed a single time. Sequencing was carried out using peripheral blood. All receptors derive from a woman aged 50 to 60 with acute or convalescent COVID-19.

This chain links TRBV28 with TRBJ2-4; tentatively, D is TRBD1 (6 bases). CDR1 is MDHEN, CDR2 SYDVKM, per germline. V dropped 5 bases and J dropped 3 bases, with 17 bases sitting between them. This CDR3 region has 16 residues. CDR3 nucleotides: TGTGCCAGCAGTACCCCGGCACAGGGAGACAAAAACATTCAGTACTTC. Its protein product is CASSTPAQGDKNIQYF. Complete variable domain (other parts from reference TRBV28 and TRBJ2-4): DVKVTQSSRYLVKRTGEKVFLECVQDMDHENMFWYRQDPGLGLRLIYFSYDVKMKEKGDIPEGYSVSREKKERFSLILESASTNQTSMYLCASSTPAQGDKNIQYFGAGTRLSVL.

The chain uses TRBV13 and TRBJ2-3; possible D gene TRBD2, 5 bases. The CDR3 runs 14 residues. Per germline, CDR1 PRHDT and CDR2 FYEKMQ (reference sequence). V lost 5 bases and J lost 0, with 9 bases in between. Here the CDR3 reads CASSTDSSTDTQYF. CDR3 sequence (DNA): TGTGCCAGCAGCACGGACTCGAGCACAGATACGCAGTATTTT.

The rearrangement links TRBV5-5 to TRBJ2-7, with 7 bases aligning to TRBD2. J was trimmed by 3 bases and V by 0 bases; bases with no gene match: 3. Germline assignment: CDR1 SGHKS and CDR2 YYEKEE (reference sequence). This CDR3 has 14 residues. The CDR3 DNA reads as TGTGCCAGCAGCTTGGTGGGGAGGGTCTACGAGCAGTACTTC. Protein product: CASSLVGRVYEQYF.

V gene TRBV6-5 combines with J gene TRBJ1-3; D is unresolved. The CDR3 has 13 amino acids. Germline V lookup: CDR1 MNHEY, CDR2 SVGAGI. V was trimmed by 6 bases and J by 4 bases, leaving 10 bases between them. The CDR3 sequence is CASSLARGNTIYF. In DNA form, the CDR3 reads TGTGCCAGCAGCCTCGCACGGGGAAACACCATATATTTT.

V usage is TRBV19 and J usage is TRBJ1-5; maybe TRBD1 (5 bases). The CDR3 has 15 amino acids. CDR1 LNHDA and CDR2 SQIVND come from the germline V gene (reference sequence). The germline V and J ends were trimmed by 3 bases and 0 bases, with 9 bases remaining between them. In DNA, the CDR3 is TGTGCCAGTAGTATGTGGGGGGATAGCAATCAGCCCCAGCATTTT. This sequence encodes CASSMWGDSNQPQHF.

This clone appeared once. This sequence joins TRBV27 and TRBJ2-5, with 7 bases fitting TRBD1. The CDR3 is made up of 14 amino acids. The V segment lost 5 bases and the J segment 4 bases; nucleotides outside the gene matches: 7. CDR1 and CDR2 (germline): MNHEY, SMNVEV (reference sequence). The CDR3 DNA is TGTGCCAGCAGTGCCGGGACAGAGATAGAGACCCAGTACTTC. It codes for CASSAGTEIETQYF.

The chain combines TRBV2 with TRBJ2-2, with 10 bases that match TRBD2. V lost 7 bases, J lost 3 bases, and 8 bases stayed unmatched. Germline loops: CDR1 SNHLY, CDR2 FYNNEI. The CDR3 loop spans 16 amino acids. CDR3 bases: TGTGCCAGCACCCACGGGGGACTAGCGTACACCGGGGAGCTGTTTTTT. It codes for CASTHGGLAYTGELFF.

The chain is built from TRBV28 and TRBJ2-5; 7 positions agree with TRBD1. The CDR3 spans 18 residues. Germline loops: CDR1 MDHEN, CDR2 SYDVKM. V trimming: 5 bases; J trimming: 0 bases; junction bases outside the gene matches: 15. The chain's CDR3 is CASSPHLRDRPYQETQYF. The DNA of the CDR3 is TGTGCCAGCAGTCCCCACCTCCGGGACAGACCGTACCAAGAGACCCAGTACTTC.

The V gene is TRBV3-1 (or the pseudogene TRBV3-2), the J gene TRBJ2-1; D is perhaps TRBD2 (5 bases). The CDR3 is 19 residues long. Germline values: CDR1 LGHDT, CDR2 YNNKEL (reference sequence). With 0 bases removed from V and 6 bases from J, the gap between germline ends came to 24 bases. The CDR3 loop reads CASSQDVFFGRDEGNEQFF. CDR3 coding DNA: TGTGCCAGCAGCCAAGATGTATTTTTCGGTCGGGATGAAGGCAATGAGCAGTTCTTC.

This rearrangement joins TRBV11-1 to TRBJ1-1; D is unclear. Germline V gene lookup returns CDR1 SGHAT and CDR2 FQDESV (reference sequence). CDR3 size: 13 residues. Trimming cost V 2 bases and J 4 bases, with 8 bases left between them. This CDR3 is CASSLNSGTEAFF. As DNA, the CDR3 is TGTGCCAGCAGCTTAAACAGCGGCACTGAAGCTTTCTTT.

J is TRBJ1-2 and V is TRBV7-9; 11 bases fit TRBD1. With V trimmed by 4 bases and J by 4 bases, 8 bases remained unmatched. The length of the CDR3 is 16 residues. The germline V gene has CDR1 SEHNR and CDR2 FQNEAQ (reference sequence). CDR3 coding DNA: TGTGCCAGCAGCTCCGGGACAGGGGGAACGGGCTATGGCTACACCTTC. Protein sequence: CASSSGTGGTGYGYTF.

The chain joins TRBV27 to TRBJ1-1; no clear D. The CDR3 loop spans 13 amino acids. The germline V gene has CDR1 MNHEY and CDR2 SMNVEV (reference sequence). Trimming left V 2 bases short and J 1 base short, with 5 bases between. DNA for the CDR3: TGTGCCAGCAGTTTAGGAGCGAACACTGAAGCTTTCTTT. The encoded protein is CASSLGANTEAFF.

This sequence joins TRBV19 and TRBJ1-5; 9 bases line up with TRBD1. Trimming at V came to 9 bases and at J to 5 bases, leaving 5 bases not matched to a gene. This CDR3 is built from 13 residues. CDR1 LNHDA and CDR2 SQIVND come from the germline V gene (reference sequence). The CDR3 region has the DNA TGTGCCAGCTCCGGACAGGGGCATCAGCCCCAGCATTTT. It specifies CASSGQGHQPQHF.

J is TRBJ2-5 and V is TRBV7-2; TRBD2 agrees at 13 bases. The CDR3 spans 16 residues. Trimming removed 5 bases from V and 5 bases from J; junction bases left unmatched: 8. The germline CDR1 and CDR2 sequences are SGHTA and FQGNSA. The CDR3 DNA is TGTGCCAGCAGCCCAAGGACTAGCGGGGGCCGGGAGACCCAGTACTTC. Translation: CASSPRTSGGRETQYF.

The chain couples TRBV7-7 to TRBJ2-3; D might be TRBD1 (6 bases). The CDR3 is made up of 15 amino acids. The germline V and J ends were trimmed by 5 bases and 4 bases, with 16 bases remaining between them. CDR1 and CDR2 from the germline V gene are SSHAT and FNYEAQ (reference sequence). DNA of the CDR3: TGTGCCAGCAGCCCGGGACATCTGGGGGCAGATACGCAGTATTTT. This sequence encodes CASSPGHLGADTQYF.

The chain carries TRBV27 and TRBJ2-7; 9 bases are shared with TRBD1. CDR3 size: 15 residues. The V segment lost 5 bases and the J segment 0 bases; nucleotides outside the gene matches: 5. CDR1 is MNHEY, CDR2 SMNVEV, per germline (reference sequence). For the CDR3, the DNA is TGTGCCAGCAGTCCAGGACAGGGGAGCTCCTACGAGCAGTACTTC. Protein: CASSPGQGSSYEQYF.

The chain is built from TRBV14 and TRBJ1-1; 9 bases are a match to TRBD1. The CDR3 sequence is 12 residues long. V dropped 9 bases and J dropped 6; count of bases not matched to a gene: 5. Germline CDR1 SGHDN, CDR2 FVKESK. The CDR3 loop reads CASRGQGSEAFF. CDR3 sequence (DNA): TGTGCCAGTAGGGGACAGGGCTCTGAAGCTTTCTTT.

J is TRBJ2-5 and V is TRBV6-5; maybe TRBD1 (5 bases). This CDR3 is 13 amino acids long. The V and J ends lost 2 bases and 5 bases respectively, with 9 bases between them. Germline V gene lookup returns CDR1 MNHEY and CDR2 SVGAGI. CDR3 region: CASSYLAGETQYF. In nucleotides, the CDR3 is TGTGCCAGCAGTTACCTGGCAGGGGAGACCCAGTACTTC.

The rearrangement uses TRBV5-4 and TRBJ2-2, with 14 bases lining up with TRBD2. Germline trimming cut 3 bases from V and 3 bases from J; bases unmatched to any gene: 1. This CDR3 has 16 amino acids. CDR1 is SGHNT, CDR2 YYREEE, per germline (reference sequence). The CDR3 nucleotides are TGTGCCAGCAGCTCGGGACTAGCGGGGGACACCGGGGAGCTGTTTTTT. Its protein is CASSSGLAGDTGELFF.

This rearrangement joins TRBV21-1 to TRBJ1-1; the D call TRBD1 from the table was never checked on the DNA. TRBV21-1 is an annotated pseudogene. This CDR3 is built from 20 residues. Here the CDR3 DNA reads TGTGCCAGCTGCCAAACCGGGACAGATCTTCTCCCAAGTTCGAACACTGAAGCTTTCTTT. It is translated as CASCQTGTDLLPSSNTEAFF.

The table lists this clone with a count of one. The genes are TRBV28 and TRBJ2-1; 9 nucleotides match TRBD2. The CDR3 has 17 amino acids. Germline CDR1 is MDHEN and CDR2 is SYDVKM. Trimming cost V 3 bases and J 0 bases; bases outside gene matches: 6. The CDR3 bases are TGTGCCAGCAGTTTTGGTGGTAGCGGGGGCTCCTACAATGAGCAGTTCTTC. Translated: CASSFGGSGGSYNEQFF.

The chain is built from TRBV7-6 and TRBJ2-1; 8 nucleotides line up with TRBD1. This CDR3 comprises 15 residues. The junction had 8 bases not matched to a gene; V was cut back by 6 bases and J by 4 bases. Germline V CDR1 and CDR2: SGHVS, FNYEAQ. The CDR3 here is CASSPTGGLYNEQFF. The CDR3 DNA reads TGTGCCAGCAGTCCAACAGGGGGACTTTACAATGAGCAGTTCTTC.

A few counts support this clone. This chain uses TRBV6-1 with TRBJ2-3; TRBD1 agrees at 7 bases. Germline lookup yields CDR1 MNHNS and CDR2 SASEGT. With V trimmed by 0 bases and J by 4 bases, 4 bases remained unmatched. CDR3 length: 15 amino acids. CDR3 loop: CASSEALQGADTQYF. As DNA, the CDR3 is TGTGCCAGCAGTGAAGCGCTTCAGGGGGCAGATACGCAGTATTTT.

The chain joins TRBV5-1 to TRBJ2-5, with 10 bases identical to TRBD2. The germline V gene has CDR1 SGHRS and CDR2 YFSETQ. With V trimmed by 4 bases and J by 5 bases, 11 bases remained unmatched. CDR3 length equals 16 residues. The CDR3 here is CASSVQRGGPRETQYF. CDR3 DNA: TGCGCCAGCAGCGTCCAGCGGGGGGGCCCCCGGGAGACCCAGTACTTC.

J is TRBJ1-2 and V is TRBV5-6; D is possibly TRBD1 (5 bases). Germline CDR1 and CDR2: SGHDT and YYEEEE. This CDR3 has 14 amino acids. V lost 6 bases to trimming and J lost 5 bases, with 17 bases between them. The CDR3 here is CASTPGLGVYGYTF. The CDR3 DNA reads TGTGCCAGCACCCCCGGACTAGGGGTATATGGCTACACCTTC.

This clone was found a few times. The chain is built from TRBV2 and TRBJ2-2, with a tentative D call TRBD2 (5 bases). The CDR3 extends over 12 amino acids. Deletions cut 7 bases from V and 3 bases from J, with 6 bases between. The V gene's germline CDR1 is SNHLY and CDR2 FYNNEI. The CDR3 DNA is TGTGCCAGCACGAGGGACACCGGGGAGCTGTTTTTT. Protein: CASTRDTGELFF.

Concerning this clone itself: This specimen includes other DNA sequences encoding the same CDR3. The chain links TRBV28 to TRBJ1-1; D might be TRBD1 (5 bases). CDR1 and CDR2 (germline): MDHEN, SYDVKM. The V and J ends lost 8 bases and 3 bases respectively, with 7 bases between them. The CDR3 loop spans 11 amino acids. The CDR3 loop reads CASRRDTEAFF. The CDR3 bases are TGTGCCAGCCGCAGGGACACTGAAGCTTTCTTT.

The chain joins TRBV5-6 to TRBJ2-3, with TRBD2 identical over 10 bases. The CDR3 is made up of 17 amino acids. Unmatched junction bases numbered 10, after V lost 4 bases and J lost 2 bases. The germline V gene encodes CDR1 SGHDT and CDR2 YYEEEE. CDR3 protein: CASSVAGGLGNTDTQYF. The CDR3, as DNA: TGTGCCAGCAGCGTAGCGGGGGGTCTGGGGAACACAGATACGCAGTATTTT.

The chain employs TRBV12-5 and TRBJ2-3, with TRBD1 matching 9 bases. Trimming took 1 base from V and 3 from J; bases not matched to a gene: 2. The CDR3 covers 15 residues. CDR1 and CDR2 (germline): LGHNT, FRNRAP. DNA of the CDR3: TGTGCTAGTGGTTTGGAGACAGGGGGAACAGATACGCAGTATTTT. Protein product: CASGLETGGTDTQYF.